The following is a T cell receptor beta chain sequence with its context. The antigen is not known. The sample originates from a study of T cell responses to AZD1222 COVID-19 vaccine. General observations from the study: Spike-specific TCR breadth and depth were elevated following two AZD1222 doses. Clonal diversity may have been underestimated in mostly white British donors. There were vaccine-associated CD4 TCRs across spike, dominant at 160-218 and 743-854. No repertoire was sampled before or during the peak T cell response, only after it.

From germline, CDR1 is LGHNA and CDR2 YNFKEQ. V was clipped by 1 base and J by 9 bases; unmatched bases: 4. The length of the CDR3 is 15 residues. Assay: immunoSEQ multiplex PCR; the TCRdb copy retains only in-frame clones and omits some. This table has roughly 120,000 clones, roughly 88% appearing once. This chain links TRBV4-2 with TRBJ2-1; 12 nucleotides align to TRBD2. Sequences were derived from peripheral blood, sampled on day 0 of AZD1222 vaccination. This TCR was sampled from an adult in good health. The CDR3 spells CASSQGTSGAAEQFF. DNA for the CDR3: TGTGCCAGCAGCCAAGGGACTAGCGGGGCGGCTGAGCAGTTCTTC.